This T cell receptor beta chain was identified in a study of blood T cell repertoires in COVID-19. The repertoire was sequenced with immunoSEQ multiplex PCR; TCRdb's copy has only in-frame clones and lacks some. Of around 310,000 clones in the sample, roughly 90% were seen once. Those who participated ranged in age from roughly 18 to 90 years and resided in about two dozen US areas. CDR3 length equals 16 residues. CDR1 is LNHDA, CDR2 SQIVND, per germline (reference sequence). V shed 3 bases and J shed 1 base, with 14 bases lying between them. The receptor was isolated from a woman in her thirties who had recovered from COVID-19. The V gene is TRBV19, the J gene TRBJ2-3, with TRBD2 as a possible D gene (5 bases). Sample: PBMCs or T cells enriched from blood (not recorded which). The CDR3 spells CASSIHIAGGTDTQYF. The CDR3 coding sequence is TGTGCCAGTAGTATTCATATCGCCGGGGGCACAGATACGCAGTATTTT.